The next 3 T cell receptor beta chains were all read from a single sample in a study of spatial heterogeneity in lung cancer. Study-wide results and limits: Within tumors, counts of expanded alpha and beta TCRs tracked tumor mutation counts.

MiXCR, run by TCRdb on the 5' RACE reads, gives a single entry per CDR3 protein. The profile shows some 7,800 distinct CDR3 sequences, 4.5% to 6% of them singletons. Their antigens are not known. Specified time point: sample taken at primary tumor resection. The input for sequencing was lung tumor tissue, taken at surgery. These receptors all stem from a male donor with early-stage non-small cell lung cancer.

This clonotype was seen repeatedly, ten times or more. The chain joins TRBV6-7 to TRBJ2-5; D is ambiguous. TRBV6-7 is noted as an ORF with a role that remains uncertain. The CDR3 is 17 amino acids. The ends were cut back, 0 bases at V and 2 bases at J, with 16 bases in the middle. The CDR3 loop is CASSYSYPHQSQETQYF. The CDR3 nucleotides read TGTGCCAGCAGTTACTCTTACCCCCATCAGAGTCAAGAGACCCAGTACTTC.

There are many counts of this clonotype. The V gene is TRBV6-6, the J gene TRBJ2-7; no reliable D call. V lost 6 bases, J lost 6 bases, and 12 bases lay in between. The germline V gene encodes CDR1 MNHNY and CDR2 SVGAGI (reference sequence). The CDR3 covers 12 residues. The CDR3 here is CASSPPNGEQYF. The CDR3 nucleotides read TGTGCCAGCAGCCCCCCTAACGGCGAGCAGTACTTC.

This clonotype was seen repeatedly, ten times or more. CDR3 region: CASSEGLAGYNEQFF. CDR3 sequence (DNA): TGTGCCAGCAGTGAAGGATTAGCGGGTTACAATGAGCAGTTCTTC. V gene TRBV2 combines with J gene TRBJ2-1, with 7 nucleotides matching TRBD2. V was clipped by 1 base and J by 4 bases; unmatched bases: 4. The CDR3 covers 15 residues. Germline values: CDR1 SNHLY, CDR2 FYNNEI.